The source of this TCR beta chain is a study of vaccination and CD4 T cells after COVID-19. Study-wide context: Convalescent patients gave post-COVID blood a median approximately 100 days post-diagnosis, range 35 to 161. Study-level findings and limits: Convalescent patients' median share of reactive clones seen only post-vaccination was more than 65%.

Stated treatment: 10-day PBMC culture with coronavirus spike peptide pools or control peptides (ViraFEST assay). With peptide pools, ViraFEST first expanded antigen-specific T cells and afterwards sequenced their TCRs. The germline V gene has CDR1 GTSNPN and CDR2 SVGIG (reference sequence). The CDR3 spans 11 residues. V gave up 6 bases and J gave up 1 base, with 6 bases separating them. Cultured CD4+ T-cell DNA underwent Oncomine TCR Beta short-read sequencing. TCRdb re-derived calls from the PCR reads in MiXCR, one entry per CDR3 protein. The sample holds approximately 11,000 distinct CDR3 sequences, 20% seen once. By its share, this clonotype is medium-sized (0.01 to 0.1%). Antigen specificity is unknown.

The sample here was CD4+ T cells from blood, cultured in vitro, taken before SARS-CoV-2 vaccination. The clonotype originates from a human donor who received a COVID-19 vaccine. The rearrangement uses TRBV30 and TRBJ1-1; possibly TRBD1 for D (6 bases). Here the CDR3 DNA reads TGTGCCTGCAGGGGGAACACTGAAGCTTTCTTT. Its translation is CACRGNTEAFF.